The rows below give T cell receptor beta chains drawn from one sample of a study of cytomegalovirus exposure and HLA in healthy donors. Assay used: immunoSEQ multiplex PCR; TCRdb lists only in-frame clones, some missing. The specimen's table records over 110,000 clones. Material: PBMCs. The receptors were gathered from a male donor in good health and CMV-seronegative. The CDR3 runs from the conserved cysteine through the conserved F or W. D genes are given only for firm matches.

J gene: TRBJ1-3
D gene: NA
V gene: TRBV14
CDR3 DNA: TGTGCCAGCAGCCAAGTTAGCCGGGTCTCTGGAAACACCATATATTTT
CDR3 protein: CASSQVSRVSGNTIYF

J gene: TRBJ2-3
D gene: TRBD2
V gene: TRBV19
CDR3 DNA: TGTGCCAGTAGTCCTCTAGCGGGGGTCTCAGATACGCAGTATTTT
CDR3 protein: CASSPLAGVSDTQYF

J gene: TRBJ2-1
D gene: NA
V gene: TRBV4-3
CDR3 DNA: TGCGCCAGCAGCCAAGATACCCTGAGCTCCTACAATGAGCAGTTCTTC
CDR3 protein: CASSQDTLSSYNEQFF

J gene: TRBJ2-7
D gene: NA
V gene: TRBV27
CDR3 DNA: TGTGCCACCTCGTACGGGAGCTCCTACGAGCAGTACTTC
CDR3 protein: CATSYGSSYEQYF

J gene: TRBJ1-5
D gene: NA
V gene: TRBV28
CDR3 DNA: TGTGCCAGCAGTATACCGATCGGTTATTCCAATCAGCCCCAGCATTTT
CDR3 protein: CASSIPIGYSNQPQHF

J gene: TRBJ2-7
D gene: TRBD1
V gene: TRBV5-1
CDR3 DNA: TGCGCCAGCAGCTTGGAGGGGGACAGGGTCTACGAGCAGTACTTC
CDR3 protein: CASSLEGDRVYEQYF

J gene: TRBJ2-5
D gene: NA
V gene: TRBV18
CDR3 DNA: TGTGCCAGCTCACCACCGAGTGAGACCCAGTACTTC
CDR3 protein: CASSPPSETQYF

J gene: TRBJ2-1
D gene: NA
V gene: TRBV19
CDR3 DNA: TGTGCCAGTAGTTCTCGACTCCGTCATGAGCAGTTCTTC
CDR3 protein: CASSSRLRHEQFF

J gene: TRBJ1-1
D gene: NA
V gene: TRBV11-3
CDR3 DNA: TGTGCCAGCAGCTTAGGGGCCCCCTTCCGGGGAGAGGCCACTGAAGCTTTCTTT
CDR3 protein: CASSLGAPFRGEATEAFF

J gene: TRBJ2-1
D gene: TRBD1
V gene: TRBV5-1
CDR3 DNA: TGCGCCAGCAGCTCGACTGACAGGGGGGTCAATGAGCAGTTCTTC
CDR3 protein: CASSSTDRGVNEQFF

J gene: TRBJ1-5
D gene: TRBD1
V gene: TRBV10-3
CDR3 DNA: TGTGCCATCAGTGAGTCTTTCACAGGGGACGACCAGCCCCAGCATTTT
CDR3 protein: CAISESFTGDDQPQHF

J gene: TRBJ2-1
D gene: TRBD1
V gene: TRBV18
CDR3 DNA: TGTGCCAGCTCACCTTTGGACAGGCCAGCGCATGAGCAGTTCTTC
CDR3 protein: CASSPLDRPAHEQFF

J gene: TRBJ2-4
D gene: TRBD1
V gene: TRBV7-9
CDR3 DNA: TGTGCCAGTGGACAGGAATTAGCCAAAAACATTCAGTACTTC
CDR3 protein: CASGQELAKNIQYF

J gene: TRBJ2-5
D gene: NA
V gene: TRBV4-1
CDR3 DNA: TGCGCCAGCAGCCAAGTCTCAATGGCCAGTCTCCAAGAGACCCAGTACTTC
CDR3 protein: CASSQVSMASLQETQYF

J gene: TRBJ1-2
D gene: TRBD1
V gene: TRBV25-1
CDR3 DNA: TGTGCCAGCACGACAGGGAGCAACTATGGCTACACCTTC
CDR3 protein: CASTTGSNYGYTF

J gene: TRBJ1-1
D gene: NA
V gene: TRBV19
CDR3 DNA: TGTGCCAGTATTGGAGTGGTGAACACTGAAGCTTTCTTT
CDR3 protein: CASIGVVNTEAFF

J gene: TRBJ2-2
D gene: NA
V gene: TRBV6-6
CDR3 DNA: TGTGCCAGCATGTGGACGGGGAAGCCACTCACCGGGGAGCTGTTTTTT
CDR3 protein: CASMWTGKPLTGELFF